This TCR beta chain originates from a study of blood T cell repertoires in COVID-19. Under the authors' procedure: Reference gene primers were amplified, and this amplification served to estimate nucleated cell counts. Measured with immunoSEQ multiplex PCR; TCRdb has only the in-frame clones, and not every one. That table is the source of V, J and clone size, and D and trimming were worked out from the DNA. Of 150,000 to 200,000 clones listed, approximately 86% are singletons. The CDR3 has 14 residues. V is TRBV12-1 and J is TRBJ2-5; the table gives TRBD1 as D, unverified against the DNA. TRBV12-1 constitutes a pseudogene. The sample comprised peripheral blood. This TCR was recovered from a man in his fifties with active or convalescent COVID-19. The CDR3 loop reads CASSFLDSQETQYF. Written as DNA, the CDR3 is TGTGCCAGCAGCTTTCTGGACAGCCAAGAGACCCAGTACTTC.